The next 8 T cell receptor beta chains were all read from a single sample in a study of cytomegalovirus exposure and HLA in healthy donors. Primers included in the PCR were 60 Vbeta and 13 Jbeta primers. The table came from immunoSEQ multiplex PCR; TCRdb's copy has only in-frame clones and leaves some out. This sample carries roughly 200,000 clones, around 87% of them seen once, and the ten largest clones take over 1%. The sequencing input was PBMCs. The receptors derive from a man aged 25-45 years in good health and CMV-seronegative.

This chain uses TRBV25-1 with TRBJ2-7; the D is unclear. Per germline, CDR1 MGHDK and CDR2 SYGVNS. The V gene lost 5 bases and the J gene lost 5 bases, with 7 bases spanning the gap. This CDR3 has 11 residues. The CDR3 nucleotides are TGTGCCAGCAGTATCAGGCACGAGCAGTACTTC. Protein: CASSIRHEQYF.

CDR3 in amino acids: CASSDYGTLFSYEQYF. The CDR3 DNA sequence: TGTGCCAGCAGTGATTACGGGACACTTTTCTCCTACGAGCAGTACTTC. The rearrangement uses TRBV6-1 and TRBJ2-7; D possibly corresponds to TRBD1 (6 bases). The CDR3 spans 16 residues. Trimming left V 3 bases short and J 0 bases short, with 15 bases between. The germline V gene has CDR1 MNHNS and CDR2 SASEGT.

The chain combines TRBV2 with TRBJ1-6, with 7 bases fitting TRBD1. V was pared by 7 bases and J by 7 bases, with 10 bases of the junction left unmatched. The length of the CDR3 is 15 residues. Looked up from germline, CDR1 is SNHLY and CDR2 is FYNNEI. The CDR3 protein is CASTNPGTENSPLHF. In nucleotides, the CDR3 is TGTGCCAGCACCAACCCCGGGACAGAGAATTCACCCCTCCACTTT.

The V and J genes are TRBV5-1 and TRBJ1-2, with 9 bases fitting TRBD1. The CDR3 is 14 residues long. The J segment lost 4 bases and the V segment lost 4 bases, leaving 5 bases of the junction unmatched. The germline V gene encodes CDR1 SGHRS and CDR2 YFSETQ. The CDR3 loop reads CASSTGGGIYGYTF. In nucleotides, the CDR3 is TGCGCCAGCAGCACAGGGGGCGGAATCTATGGCTACACCTTC.

V is TRBV12-2 and J is TRBJ2-7; the table's D gene call, TRBD1, was not cross checked with the DNA. TRBV12-2 is a pseudogene. The CDR3 consists of 19 residues. The CDR3 nucleotides are TGTGCAAGTCGCCTCACCGGGACAGGCGCTACCCTGAATCCCTACGAGCAGTACTTC. Translating it yields CASRLTGTGATLNPYEQYF.

DNA for the CDR3: TGTGCCAGCAGTTATAGACAGGGGAACACTGAAGCTTTCTTT. Protein sequence: CASSYRQGNTEAFF. J is TRBJ1-1 and V is TRBV6-5, with 7 bases identical to TRBD1. Germline CDR1 MNHEY, CDR2 SVGAGI. The V gene end was trimmed by 3 bases and the J gene end by 1 base; junction bases not matched to a gene: 2. CDR3 length equals 14 residues.

J is TRBJ1-3 and V is TRBV9; D not certain. Trimming stripped 0 bases from V and 2 bases from J, with 9 bases between. Germline CDR1 and CDR2: SGDLS and YYNGEE. This CDR3 is 15 amino acids long. The CDR3 coding sequence is TGTGCCAGCAGCGTAGCTCTAGGAACTGGAAACACCATATATTTT. Protein sequence: CASSVALGTGNTIYF.

This chain joins TRBV7-6 and TRBJ2-6; 7 bases agree with TRBD2. The CDR3 loop spans 18 amino acids. V gave up 1 base and J gave up 0 bases; unmatched junction bases: 6. Germline values: CDR1 SGHVS, CDR2 FNYEAQ. The CDR3 nucleotides are TGTGCCAGCAGCTTAGTCCAGCGGGGAAGCTCTGGGGCCAACGTCCTGACTTTC. Translation gives CASSLVQRGSSGANVLTF.